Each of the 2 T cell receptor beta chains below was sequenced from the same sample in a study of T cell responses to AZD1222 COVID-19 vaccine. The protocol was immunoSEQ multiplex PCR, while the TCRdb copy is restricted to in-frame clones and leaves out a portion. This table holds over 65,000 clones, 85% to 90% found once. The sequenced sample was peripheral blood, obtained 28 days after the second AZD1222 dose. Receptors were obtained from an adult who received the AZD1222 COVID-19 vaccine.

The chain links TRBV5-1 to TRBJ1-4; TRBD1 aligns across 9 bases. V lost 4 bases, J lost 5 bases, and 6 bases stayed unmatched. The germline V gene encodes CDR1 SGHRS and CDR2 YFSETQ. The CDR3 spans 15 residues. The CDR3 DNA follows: TGCGCCAGCAGCCTTATAGGGACAGGGAATGAAAAACTGTTTTTT. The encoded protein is CASSLIGTGNEKLFF.

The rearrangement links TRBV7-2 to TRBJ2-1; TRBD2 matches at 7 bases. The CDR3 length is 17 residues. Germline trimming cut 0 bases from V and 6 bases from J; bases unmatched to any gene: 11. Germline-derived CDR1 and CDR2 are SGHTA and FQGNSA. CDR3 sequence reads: CASSLASSGGDTNEQFF. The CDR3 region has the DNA TGTGCCAGCAGCTTAGCCTCTAGCGGAGGGGATACCAATGAGCAGTTCTTC.